This T cell receptor beta chain was profiled in a study of T cells in Graves' hyperthyroidism and ophthalmopathy. This clonotype was recorded a few times. Its antigen is still unknown. The V gene's germline CDR1 is SEHNR and CDR2 FQNEAQ (reference sequence). The CDR3 has 15 amino acids. V lost 5 bases, J lost 4 bases, and 10 bases stayed unmatched. Regions amplified from RNA transcripts were the TCR beta CDR3 regions. The HTBI primer set served for first-round RT-PCR of the TCR CDR3. Via MiXCR, TCRdb re-called the multiplex PCR reads, giving one row per CDR3 protein. The table shows 690,000 or so distinct CDR3 sequences, with about 17% occurring only once. General study results and limits: Most expanded thyroid clonotypes above 0.001 also appeared in blood.

The PBMCs studied were ones that came from roughly 9.1 ml fresh peripheral blood. Sequencing was carried out using blood. The sequence derives from a woman aged 45-65 years with Graves' hyperthyroidism that later progressed to Graves' ophthalmopathy. The chain uses TRBV7-9 and TRBJ1-2; 7 bases match TRBD1. The CDR3 sequence: CASSPTADRPYGYTF. The DNA for the CDR3 is TGTGCCAGCAGCCCAACCGCGGACAGGCCCTATGGCTACACCTTC.